The 31 T cell receptor beta chains listed next were all sequenced from one sample in a study of PD-1 blockade in mismatch repair-deficient tumors. Assay: immunoSEQ multiplex PCR; the TCRdb copy retains only in-frame clones and omits some. The sample lists about 63,000 clones, around 88% occurring once. The sequencing here drew on peripheral blood, taken 52 weeks after starting pembrolizumab. These receptors all come from an adult with mismatch repair-deficient cancer.

The CDR3 here is CASSLVTSGRPKQFF. CDR3 bases: TGTGCCAGCAGTTTGGTAACTAGCGGGAGGCCCAAGCAGTTCTTC. V gene TRBV28 combines with J gene TRBJ2-1; 12 bases fit TRBD2. The CDR3 has 15 residues. Germline values: CDR1 MDHEN, CDR2 SYDVKM. After removal of 3 bases from V and 11 bases from J, the junction contained 8 bases not matched to a gene.

The CDR3 protein is CASSLGGLAQETQYF. In nucleotides, the CDR3 is TGCGCCAGCAGCTTGGGGGGACTAGCGCAAGAGACCCAGTACTTC. The chain combines TRBV5-1 with TRBJ2-5, with 10 bases lining up with TRBD2. The V and J ends lost 0 bases and 2 bases, in that order; junction bases with no gene match: 1. CDR1 and CDR2 (germline): SGHRS, YFSETQ. This CDR3 has 15 amino acids.

This chain links TRBV4-3 with TRBJ1-2; no definite D call. This CDR3 has 15 residues. Germline V gene sequence: CDR1 LGHNA, CDR2 YSLEER. The germline V and J ends were trimmed by 0 bases and 3 bases, with 11 bases remaining between them. The CDR3 nucleotides read TGCGCCAGCAGCCAAGATACGAGTATTTACTATGGCTACACCTTC. This translates into CASSQDTSIYYGYTF.

CDR3 protein: CASSPSGREDQETQYF. The CDR3 region has the DNA TGTGCCAGCAGCCCTAGCGGGAGGGAGGACCAAGAGACCCAGTACTTC. The chain employs TRBV7-3 and TRBJ2-5, with 12 bases identical to TRBD2. This CDR3 has 16 amino acids. Looked up from germline, CDR1 is SGHTA and CDR2 is FQGTGA. The V segment lost 5 bases and the J segment 0 bases; nucleotides outside the gene matches: 4.

The chain carries TRBV4-3 and TRBJ2-7, with D unclear. Germline V CDR1 and CDR2: LGHNA, YSLEER. The V end lost 0 bases, the J end lost 0 bases, and 15 bases lay between the germline ends. The CDR3 has 17 residues. CDR3 residues: CASSQDRVGPFSYEQYF. The CDR3 nucleotides are TGCGCCAGCAGCCAAGATAGGGTAGGACCCTTCTCCTACGAGCAGTACTTC.

The rearrangement uses TRBV10-1 and TRBJ2-1; D remains ambiguous. There are 13 residues in the CDR3. Per the germline V gene, CDR1 is WNHNN and CDR2 is SYGVQD (reference sequence). V shed 2 bases and J shed 13 bases, with 15 bases lying between them. The CDR3 region is CASSEDPGQYQFF. In DNA, the CDR3 is TGCGCCAGCAGTGAGGATCCGGGTCAATATCAGTTCTTC.

J is TRBJ2-2 and V is TRBV7-8, with a weak D call TRBD2 (6 bases). V lost 1 base, J lost 3 bases, and 12 bases lay in between. The germline V gene encodes CDR1 SGHVS and CDR2 FQNEAQ. The CDR3 is made up of 16 amino acids. CDR3 protein: CASSLGRGKDTGELFF. As DNA, the CDR3 is TGTGCCAGCAGCTTAGGTCGGGGGAAGGACACCGGGGAGCTGTTTTTT.

The rearrangement links TRBV4-3 to TRBJ2-7; 8 bases are a match to TRBD1. The junction had 4 bases not matched to a gene; V was cut back by 3 bases and J by 3 bases. Per the germline V gene, CDR1 is LGHNA and CDR2 is YSLEER. The CDR3 runs 14 residues. DNA for the CDR3: TGCGCCAGCAGCCATCGGACAGGGAACTACGAGCAGTACTTC. This codes for CASSHRTGNYEQYF.

This chain connects TRBV4-3 to TRBJ2-6, with 7 bases fitting TRBD1. Trimming cost V 1 base and J 0 bases; bases outside gene matches: 3. CDR1 is LGHNA and CDR2 is YSLEER in the germline V gene. The CDR3 consists of 17 residues. CDR3 in amino acids: CASSQGDRVSGANVLTF. CDR3 DNA: TGCGCCAGCAGCCAAGGGGACAGAGTCTCTGGGGCCAACGTCCTGACTTTC.

The chain has TRBV7-9 and TRBJ2-7, with 12 bases that match TRBD2. V dropped 1 base and J dropped 7; count of bases not matched to a gene: 2. Germline V lookup: CDR1 SEHNR, CDR2 FQNEAQ (reference sequence). This CDR3 contains 14 residues. The CDR3 is CASSLGLAGDEQYF. CDR3 nucleotides: TGTGCCAGCAGCTTAGGACTAGCGGGGGATGAGCAGTACTTC.

This chain uses TRBV4-1 with TRBJ2-5; D not resolved. The germline CDR1 and CDR2 sequences are MGHRA and YSYEKL. The CDR3 extends over 15 amino acids. Trimming stripped 3 bases from V and 0 bases from J, with 11 bases between. The CDR3 region is CASSQESDYQETQYF. Here the CDR3 DNA reads TGCGCCAGCAGCCAGGAATCGGATTACCAAGAGACCCAGTACTTC.

This sequence joins TRBV11-2 and TRBJ2-3; D may be TRBD1 (5 bases). Germline V gene lookup returns CDR1 SGHAT and CDR2 FQNNGV. V dropped 4 bases and J dropped 0 bases, with 14 bases sitting between them. CDR3 length: 16 residues. The CDR3 nucleotides are TGTGCCAGCAGCTCCTCCCTAGGGGCTAGCACAGATACGCAGTATTTT. This encodes CASSSSLGASTDTQYF.

This rearrangement joins TRBV10-2 to TRBJ2-5; 7 bases fit TRBD2. From germline, CDR1 is WSHSY and CDR2 SAAADI. The CDR3 sequence is 15 residues long. Losses at the gene ends were 3 bases for V and 2 bases for J; bases not matched to a gene: 6. CDR3 coding DNA: TGCGCCAGCAGTGACCCCAAGGGACTACAAGAGACCCAGTACTTC. Translation: CASSDPKGLQETQYF.

The chain links TRBV6-5 to TRBJ1-1, with D perhaps matching TRBD1 (6 bases). The germline V gene encodes CDR1 MNHEY and CDR2 SVGAGI. Trimming removed 2 bases from V and 5 bases from J, with 12 bases in between. The length of the CDR3 is 14 residues. The CDR3 region is CASSYLGAVTEAFF. Written as DNA, the CDR3 is TGTGCCAGCAGTTACCTGGGGGCTGTGACTGAAGCTTTCTTT.

The chain has TRBV5-6 and TRBJ2-1; D gene unclear. This CDR3 has 13 amino acids. V shed 2 bases and J shed 8 bases, with 11 bases lying between them. In germline, CDR1 is SGHDT, CDR2 YYEEEE. This CDR3 reads CASSLPPTDEQFF. As DNA, the CDR3 is TGTGCCAGCAGCTTACCACCTACGGATGAGCAGTTCTTC.

The chain joins TRBV21-1 to TRBJ2-2; TRBD2, the table's D call, was not compared with the DNA. TRBV21-1 is described as a pseudogene. The CDR3 totals 18 residues. CDR3 coding DNA: TGTGCCAGCAGCAAAGAGGGGACTAGCGGGAGTCCCCCCGGGGAGCTGTTTTTT. Translation: CASSKEGTSGSPPGELFF.

The chain employs TRBV7-9 and TRBJ2-5, with D tentatively TRBD2 (6 bases). The CDR3 spans 16 residues. V lost 4 bases, J lost 5 bases, and 20 bases lay in between. Per the germline V gene, CDR1 is SEHNR and CDR2 is FQNEAQ (reference sequence). CDR3 region: CASSSGAEGLFETQYF. CDR3 in DNA: TGTGCCAGCAGCTCTGGGGCGGAGGGTTTATTTGAGACCCAGTACTTC.

The genes are TRBV2 and TRBJ2-2, with TRBD1 as a possible D gene (6 bases). V shed 4 bases and J shed 2 bases, with 8 bases lying between them. The CDR3 extends over 14 amino acids. The germline V gene has CDR1 SNHLY and CDR2 FYNNEI. CDR3: CASSGGPNTGELFF. The CDR3 DNA is TGTGCCAGCAGTGGGGGGCCTAACACCGGGGAGCTGTTTTTT.

The chain combines TRBV7-6 with TRBJ1-1; the D gene is possibly TRBD1 (5 bases). Trimming left V 2 bases short and J 0 bases short, with 10 bases between. Germline V gene lookup returns CDR1 SGHVS and CDR2 FNYEAQ. The length of the CDR3 is 15 residues. This CDR3 is CASSLREGMNTEAFF. As DNA, the CDR3 is TGTGCCAGCAGCTTACGGGAGGGGATGAACACTGAAGCTTTCTTT.

The chain uses TRBV27 and TRBJ2-7; D possibly corresponds to TRBD2 (5 bases). The V and J ends lost 4 bases and 2 bases respectively, with 9 bases between them. Germline assignment: CDR1 MNHEY and CDR2 SMNVEV (reference sequence). The CDR3 covers 13 residues. The CDR3 sequence is CASSWGAAYEQYF. CDR3 sequence (DNA): TGTGCCAGCAGTTGGGGAGCGGCCTACGAGCAGTACTTC.

The V and J genes are TRBV6-1 and TRBJ2-7; 9 bases line up with TRBD1. The germline CDR1 and CDR2 sequences are MNHNS and SASEGT. The CDR3 spans 13 residues. The V segment lost 6 bases and the J segment 3 bases; nucleotides outside the gene matches: 3. The CDR3 DNA follows: TGTGCCAGCAGGCCGGGACAGGGCTACGAGCAGTACTTC. It specifies CASRPGQGYEQYF.

V usage is TRBV7-2 and J usage is TRBJ1-5; unclear D gene. The CDR3 is 14 amino acids. Trimming shortened V by 5 bases and J by 4 bases, and 12 bases separated the two germline ends. Germline V lookup: CDR1 SGHTA, CDR2 FQGNSA. CDR3 nucleotides: TGTGCCAGCAGCGCCTTTCTGCCTAATCAGCCCCAGCATTTT. This translates into CASSAFLPNQPQHF.

V and J are TRBV30 and TRBJ2-1; D unresolved. The CDR3 consists of 11 residues. The V and J ends lost 7 bases and 4 bases respectively, with 8 bases between them. CDR1 and CDR2 (germline): GTSNPN, SVGIG (reference sequence). As DNA, the CDR3 is TGTGCCTCGACTTTATACAATGAGCAGTTCTTC. The encoded protein is CASTLYNEQFF.

This sequence joins TRBV6-5 and TRBJ2-7; 8 bases map to TRBD2. This CDR3 is built from 13 residues. The trim removed 2 bases at V and 3 bases at J, leaving 0 bases unmatched. In germline, CDR1 is MNHEY, CDR2 SVGAGI. The chain's CDR3 is CASSYGTSYEQYF. CDR3 bases: TGTGCCAGCAGTTACGGGACTAGCTACGAGCAGTACTTC.

The chain couples TRBV5-4 to TRBJ2-5, with 9 bases aligning to TRBD2. V lost 2 bases to trimming and J lost 6 bases; unmatched junction nucleotides: 20. Germline CDR1 and CDR2: SGHNT and YYREEE (reference sequence). The CDR3 consists of 19 residues. This CDR3 is CASSFKELAGPRPRKTQYF. For the CDR3, the DNA is TGTGCCAGCAGCTTTAAGGAGCTAGCGGGACCTAGACCGAGGAAGACCCAGTACTTC.

This chain joins TRBV7-9 and TRBJ2-7; D gene ambiguous. The V gene lost 4 bases and the J gene lost 0 bases, with 13 bases spanning the gap. The CDR3 sequence is 15 residues long. The germline gives CDR1 SEHNR, CDR2 FQNEAQ (reference sequence). The CDR3 DNA reads as TGTGCCAGCAGCTCCCCCGGATCACCCTCCTACGAGCAGTACTTC. Its protein product is CASSSPGSPSYEQYF.

The rearrangement links TRBV28 to TRBJ2-7, with 8 bases matching TRBD1. CDR3 size: 15 residues. Germline V gives CDR1 MDHEN, CDR2 SYDVKM. V shed 5 bases, J shed 2 bases, and the junction held 8 bases outside the gene matches. The CDR3 loop reads CASSEPGQVTYEQYF. DNA for the CDR3: TGTGCCAGCAGTGAGCCGGGACAGGTTACCTACGAGCAGTACTTC.

The rearrangement uses TRBV6-5 and TRBJ1-2; the D gene is possibly TRBD1 (5 bases). With 5 bases removed from V and 6 bases from J, the gap between germline ends came to 10 bases. CDR1 is MNHEY and CDR2 is SVGAGI in the germline V gene. The CDR3 consists of 12 residues. The DNA for the CDR3 is TGTGCCAGCAGTGCCCCCAGGGATGGCTACACCTTC. Translation gives CASSAPRDGYTF.

The gene calls are TRBV5-1 and TRBJ2-7; D is undetermined. The CDR3 loop spans 13 amino acids. Germline CDR1 reads SGHRS; CDR2 reads YFSETQ. Trimming took 5 bases from V and 3 from J, leaving 12 bases between them. The CDR3 loop is CASSISGVYEQYF. CDR3 nucleotides: TGCGCCAGCAGTATCTCGGGTGTCTACGAGCAGTACTTC.

J is TRBJ2-3 and V is TRBV2; no clear D. Deletions cut 2 bases from V and 3 bases from J, with 6 bases between. This CDR3 has 13 residues. Germline CDR1 is SNHLY and CDR2 is FYNNEI. The CDR3 nucleotides are TGTGCCAGCAGTGAAATACGAACAGATACGCAGTATTTT. Residues: CASSEIRTDTQYF.

CDR3 sequence reads: CASSLDAVGGLYEQYF. The CDR3 region has the DNA TGCGCCAGCAGCTTGGACGCTGTTGGGGGCCTCTACGAGCAGTACTTC. The J gene is TRBJ2-7, the V gene TRBV5-1, with D possibly matching TRBD1 (6 bases). The CDR3 contains 16 residues. The V gene's germline CDR1 is SGHRS and CDR2 YFSETQ. Trimming stripped 0 bases from V and 3 bases from J, with 16 bases between.